One and the same sample provided the 9 T cell receptor beta chains below, sequenced in a study of healthy donors' naive CD4 and CD8 T cells. TCR libraries were built from 400 to 650 ng of total RNA by linear amplification. TCRdb redid the calling of the reads with MiXCR, one entry per CDR3 protein. The table shows roughly 200,000 distinct CDR3 sequences, with 65% to 75% occurring only once. The sequenced sample was naive CD4+ and CD8+ T cells sorted from blood, pooled from several donors. The receptor set was obtained from a pool of human donors in good health; the sample pools cells from several healthy donors.

The chain couples TRBV11-2 to TRBJ2-1, with D unresolved. Per the germline V gene, CDR1 is SGHAT and CDR2 is FQNNGV. The V and J ends lost 0 bases and 15 bases respectively, with 18 bases between them. This CDR3 is built from 14 residues. CDR3 sequence (DNA): TGTGCCAGCAGCTTAGAGGTCTCCGAAATTGCACGGTTCTTC. It specifies CASSLEVSEIARFF.

The V gene is TRBV30, the J gene TRBJ1-6, with D unresolved. CDR1 and CDR2 (germline): GTSNPN, SVGIG (reference sequence). The V end was cut by 1 base, the J end by 3 bases, with 19 bases between. This CDR3 has 18 amino acids. In nucleotides, the CDR3 is TGTGCCTGGAGTGGGCTTGGCCTACGCAGATACTATAATTCACCCCTCCACTTT. This sequence encodes CAWSGLGLRRYYNSPLHF. Full variable domain (missing parts from reference TRBV30 and TRBJ1-6): SQTIHQWPATLVQPVGSPLSLECTVEGTSNPNLYWYRQAAGRGLQLLFYSVGIGQISSEVPQNLSASRPQDRQFILSSKKLLLSDSGFYLCAWSGLGLRRYYNSPLHFGNGTRLTVT.

This clonotype was detected once. The chain uses TRBV29-1 and TRBJ2-1; D is possibly TRBD2 (6 bases). The DNA matches TRBJ2-5 better at its end, which makes the J call doubtful. The germline V gene encodes CDR1 SQVTM and CDR2 ANQGSEA. CDR3 length: 15 residues. The CDR3 loop is CSVESVYGSQETQYF. The CDR3 DNA reads TGCAGCGTTGAAAGCGTTTACGGGAGCCAAGAGACCCAGTACTTC.

This sequence joins TRBV5-1 and TRBJ2-5; D ambiguous. The length of the CDR3 is 11 residues. The ends were cut back, 5 bases at V and 1 base at J, with 3 bases in the middle. CDR1 is SGHRS and CDR2 is YFSETQ in the germline V gene. The CDR3 is CASRAQETQYF. CDR3 DNA sequence: TGCGCCAGCAGGGCCCAAGAGACCCAGTACTTC.

The rearrangement uses TRBV20-1 and TRBJ1-5; D is unclear. The V end was cut by 1 base, the J end by 0 bases, with 10 bases between. Germline assignment: CDR1 DFQATT and CDR2 SNEGSKA (reference sequence). CDR3 length: 15 amino acids. CDR3 bases: TGCAGTGCTAGAGTTTCGTCAGGTAGCAATCAGCCCCAGCATTTT. Protein sequence: CSARVSSGSNQPQHF.

The chain is built from TRBV29-1 and TRBJ2-2; D may be TRBD2 (5 bases). The CDR3 length is 13 residues. Trimming pared 6 bases from V and 2 bases from J, leaving 10 bases between. Germline V CDR1 and CDR2: SQVTM, ANQGSEA. In nucleotides, the CDR3 is TGCAGCGTCGCCGGGGAAAACACCGGGGAGCTGTTTTTT. Translated: CSVAGENTGELFF.

The chain carries TRBV27 and TRBJ1-1; tentative D call: TRBD1 (5 bases). Germline-derived CDR1 and CDR2 are MNHEY and SMNVEV (reference sequence). Trimming shortened V by 2 bases and J by 1 base, and 11 bases separated the two germline ends. The CDR3 runs to 15 residues. This CDR3 reads CASSLGGGGNTEAFF. CDR3 in DNA: TGTGCCAGCAGTTTAGGTGGCGGGGGGAACACTGAAGCTTTCTTT.

The V gene is TRBV5-5, the J gene TRBJ2-1, with unresolved D. V lost 5 bases, J lost 8 bases, and 8 bases lay in between. Germline CDR1 SGHKS, CDR2 YYEKEE (reference sequence). The CDR3 has 11 residues. The chain's CDR3 is CASSLRDEQFF. Here the CDR3 DNA reads TGTGCCAGCAGTTTGCGTGATGAGCAGTTCTTC.

The chain carries TRBV29-1 and TRBJ2-7; 7 nucleotides align to TRBD2. This CDR3 has 17 amino acids. V shed 0 bases and J 0 bases; nucleotides not matched to a gene: 11. CDR1 and CDR2 from the germline V gene are SQVTM and ANQGSEA. CDR3 bases: TGCAGCGTTGAAGATCTGGATAGCGGGCACAGCTCCTACGAGCAGTACTTC. It is translated as CSVEDLDSGHSSYEQYF.